This TCR beta chain was recorded in a study of identical twins. Regarding the study as a whole: Reduced insertions were recorded for abundant cord blood beta clonotypes, with no such pattern in memory repertoires. Alpha sequences that were out-of-frame and twin-shared showed an excess of low generation probability. Conclusions came from cross-sectional statistical analysis, not from following the same donors.

This clonotype was seen only a few times. What it binds is unknown. CDR1 DFQATT and CDR2 SNEGSKA come from the germline V gene (reference sequence). After removal of 4 bases from V and 8 bases from J, the junction contained 20 bases not matched to a gene. The CDR3 is 17 residues long. Everyone who gave samples was a healthy Caucasian. TCRdb reprocessed the 5' RACE reads with MiXCR, giving one entry per CDR3 protein. The sample carries 700,000 to 950,000 distinct CDR3 sequences, around 12% recorded once. A further study also used this sample, focusing on yellow fever vaccine responses in identical twins.

The genes are TRBV20-1 and TRBJ2-1; 7 bases are a match to TRBD1. Sequences were obtained from PBMCs. The origin of this receptor is a young woman in good health. In DNA, the CDR3 is TGCAGTGCTAAAGACACCCTCCGGGACAGCTCGGTCCATGAGCAGTTCTTC. This sequence encodes CSAKDTLRDSSVHEQFF.